The 12 T cell receptor beta chains below were found in one sample sequenced in a study of persistence of HIV-infected CD4 T cells. Sequencing used immunoSEQ version 4 in survey mode. Data came from immunoSEQ multiplex PCR; TCRdb stores just in-frame clones and leaves some out. The profile shows about 20,000 clones, about 60% of them singletons. These TCRs are of unknown antigen specificity. Cells were stimulated with overlapping HIV-1 Gag 15-mer peptides. Responding CD4+ T cells were sorted by upregulation of both CD40 ligand and CD69. The source material was CD4+ T cells sorted from PBMCs after approximately 19-hour stimulation, sampled from a patient who received antiretroviral therapy. Every receptor here comes from an adult woman with HIV who was CMV-seropositive.

The chain has TRBV18 and TRBJ1-1; TRBD1 matches at 8 bases. The V segment lost 5 bases and the J segment 10 bases; nucleotides outside the gene matches: 6. This CDR3 comprises 12 residues. Per germline, CDR1 KGHSH and CDR2 LQKENI. The CDR3 spells CASSIRTGRAFF. CDR3 nucleotide sequence: TGTGCCAGCTCAATTCGGACAGGGCGAGCTTTCTTT. The variable domain in full, completed from reference TRBV18 and TRBJ1-1, reads NAGVMQNPRHLVRRRGQEARLRCSPMKGHSHVYWYRQLPEEGLKFMVYLQKENIIDESGMPKERFSAEFPKEGPSILRIQQVVRGDSAAYFCASSIRTGRAFFGQGTRLTVV.

The J gene is TRBJ2-1, the V gene TRBV7-8, with TRBD2 as a possible D gene (7 bases). Trimming removed 0 bases at V and 7 bases at J, with 16 bases between. This CDR3 contains 16 residues. The germline V gene has CDR1 SGHVS and CDR2 FQNEAQ. CDR3 protein: CASSLAGGGVGNEQFF. CDR3 nucleotide sequence: TGTGCCAGCAGCTTAGCAGGGGGGGGCGTCGGGAATGAGCAGTTCTTC.

CDR3 nucleotide sequence: TGTGCCCTAGGGGGGGAAAGATGGAATCAGCCCCAGCATTTT. Translating it yields CALGGERWNQPQHF. The chain recombines TRBV19 with TRBJ1-5, with D tentatively TRBD1 (6 bases). This CDR3 has 14 residues. Germline V gives CDR1 LNHDA, CDR2 SQIVND (reference sequence). V lost 11 bases, J lost 4 bases, and 18 bases lay in between.

This clone was observed a handful of times. V gene TRBV30 combines with J gene TRBJ2-4; TRBD1 matches 12 bases. The V and J ends lost 2 bases and 4 bases, in that order; junction bases with no gene match: 6. Looked up from germline, CDR1 is GTSNPN and CDR2 is SVGIG (reference sequence). The CDR3 is made up of 16 amino acids. The CDR3 bases are TGTGCCTGGAGTCGGGGACAGGGGGCTGCTAAAAACATTCAGTACTTC. Protein product: CAWSRGQGAAKNIQYF.

In regard to this clone: The sample carries other DNA sequences with the same CDR3. This chain links TRBV19 with TRBJ1-5; D might be TRBD1 (5 bases). Germline V gene data show CDR1 as LNHDA and CDR2 as SQIVND (reference sequence). This CDR3 has 13 residues. V lost 9 bases, J lost 2 bases, and 11 bases lay in between. CDR3 residues: CASGDRRNQPQHF. For the CDR3, the DNA is TGTGCCAGCGGCGACAGACGCAATCAGCCCCAGCATTTT.

This chain links TRBV10-1 with TRBJ1-2; the match to TRBD1 covers 7 bases. This CDR3 spans 13 amino acids. The germline gives CDR1 WNHNN, CDR2 SYGVQD (reference sequence). The J segment lost 4 bases and the V segment lost 3 bases, leaving 2 bases of the junction unmatched. CDR3 bases: TGCGCCAGCAGTGAAGGGGGCAGCTATGGCTACACCTTC. Translated: CASSEGGSYGYTF.

In its sample, this clone was seen a few times. V and J are TRBV3-1 (or the pseudogene TRBV3-2) and TRBJ2-7; D may be TRBD1 (5 bases). The CDR3 loop spans 11 amino acids. Germline V gene data show CDR1 as LGHDT and CDR2 as YNNKEL (reference sequence). V lost 4 bases and J 7 bases, leaving 8 bases between the germline ends. The CDR3 region is CASSRNREQYF. In DNA, the CDR3 is TGTGCCAGCAGCCGAAACAGGGAGCAGTACTTC.

The chain combines TRBV5-8 with TRBJ2-1; 12 bases line up with TRBD1. Germline lookup yields CDR1 SGHTS and CDR2 YDEGEE. This CDR3 spans 17 amino acids. Germline trimming cut 3 bases from V and 7 bases from J; bases unmatched to any gene: 11. The DNA for the CDR3 is TGTGCCAGCAGCTGGAACCCGGGACAGGGGGCGAAGAATGAGCAGTTCTTC. It encodes CASSWNPGQGAKNEQFF. Full variable domain (rest looked up from reference TRBV5-8 and TRBJ2-1): EAGVTQSPTHLIKTRGQQATLRCSPISGHTSVYWYQQALGLGLQFLLWYDEGEERNRGNFPPRFSGRQFPNYSSELNVNALELEDSALYLCASSWNPGQGAKNEQFFGPGTRLTVL.

This clone was observed a single time. V gene TRBV6-5 combines with J gene TRBJ2-5; perhaps TRBD2 as D (6 bases). The CDR3 loop spans 15 amino acids. From germline, CDR1 is MNHEY and CDR2 SVGAGI. Trimming removed 3 bases at V and 2 bases at J, with 13 bases between. The CDR3 region has the DNA TGTGCCAGCAGTTATTCTCGAGGGAGGCAAGAGACCCAGTACTTC. This translates into CASSYSRGRQETQYF.

This clone showed up just a few times. V gene TRBV4-1 combines with J gene TRBJ2-6; 9 bases align to TRBD1. Germline V gives CDR1 MGHRA, CDR2 YSYEKL. The CDR3 totals 16 residues. J lost 3 bases, V lost 3 bases, and 3 bases had no gene match. The CDR3 loop reads CASSQGTGNGANVLTF. The CDR3 DNA sequence: TGCGCCAGCAGCCAGGGGACAGGGAATGGGGCCAACGTCCTGACTTTC.

The chain couples TRBV4-1 to TRBJ1-1; TRBD1 is a possible D gene (6 bases). The CDR3 runs 13 residues. V was cut by 0 bases and J by 8 bases, with 10 bases left in between. Germline V gives CDR1 MGHRA, CDR2 YSYEKL. The CDR3 is CASSQDIGTEAFF. For the CDR3, the DNA is TGCGCCAGCAGCCAAGATATTGGGACAGAAGCTTTCTTT.

This chain connects TRBV5-6 to TRBJ1-3; 8 bases line up with TRBD1. V dropped 0 bases and J dropped 4; count of bases not matched to a gene: 6. Germline V CDR1 and CDR2: SGHDT, YYEEEE. The CDR3 totals 16 residues. The CDR3 DNA sequence: TGTGCCAGCAGCTTGGGGGGACAGGTCACAGGAAACACCATATATTTT. Translated, it gives CASSLGGQVTGNTIYF. The whole variable domain, remainder taken from reference TRBV5-6 and TRBJ1-3, is DAGVTQSPTHLIKTRGQQVTLRCSPKSGHDTVSWYQQALGQGPQFIFQYYEEEERQRGNFPDRFSGHQFPNYSSELNVNALLLGDSALYLCASSLGGQVTGNTIYFGEGSWLTVV.